This TCR beta chain is drawn from a study of technical replicates of blood from a handful of donors (dated by TCRdb to 2016 to 2017). As concerns this clone: There is no known antigen for this receptor. Base qualities are not at hand, and no much larger clone is one base apart.

V sheds 10 bases and J sheds 0 bases, leaving 12 bases between their ends. The germline V gene sets CDR1 to MNHEY and CDR2 to SVGAGI. Reading from cysteine to phenylalanine, the CDR3 counts 13 amino acids. The read is trimmed to its CDR3 DNA, 39 bases read in frame from base 1. Library method: the immunoSEQ multiplex PCR assay. The table comes from immuneACCESS by way of TCRdb, which keeps in-frame sequences with V and J called. Part of the clones is missing from these tables; in studies checked, under half for an unresolved V gene and the rest for unknown reasons. The sample contains over 85,000 clones, 95% to 97% of them found a single time. The top ten clones comprise approximately 0.36% of the sample.

Sequencing was carried out using T cells isolated from PBMCs. The sequence links TRBV6-5 to TRBJ1-2, with the D segment identity uncertain. This TCR was recovered from a human donor in good health. Here the CDR3 is given as CATARVSNYGYTF. The nucleotide sequence is given as TGTGCCACCGCCCGGGTGTCTAACTATGGCTACACCTTC.